The entry below gives a single TCR beta chain sequence along with its context. The clone's antigen remains unknown. Base qualities are not provided; no much larger clone lies one nucleotide away. The data originate from a study of metastatic and nonmetastatic thyroid tumors (dated by TCRdb to about 2020). Turning to the overall study: For patients with malignant and with benign thyroid disease, the researchers compared repertoires between peripheral blood samples and tumor or nodule tissue samples.

No treatment had been received by any patient before thyroid surgery. Using T-cell receptor beta sequencing, the study looked back at clinical samples from patients collected from the early 2010s to the late 2010s. The library was generated by PCR. The sequencer was an Illumina HiSeq 4000. High-throughput sequencing was used to profile the TCR beta-chain CDR3 region of every patient. The original methods were these. A classifier to discriminate distant-metastatic papillary thyroid cancer patients was built from CDR3 differences across clinicopathological groups. To measure repertoire diversity the researchers used the Shannon index, while the Morisita-Horn index served to gauge how similar the tumor and blood repertoires were. TCRdb reprocessed the public reads (quality trimming at Q25 with fastp, clone calling with MiXCR) and kept in-frame beta chains. These V and J calls originate from TCRdb's pipeline instead of the authors' own analysis. For this sample there are about 93,000 clones; roughly 13% appear just once. About 10% of the sample comes from the top ten.

General findings and caveats noted by the study authors: In both blood and tumor samples, malignant tumors were reported to have significantly higher TCR beta diversity than benign nodules.

CDR1 and CDR2, looked up from the germline V gene (reference sequence), are DFQATT and SNEGSKA. At the junction V is shortened by 6 bases and J by 1 base, with 19 bases in between. The CDR3 spans 15 residues, from the cysteine through the phenylalanine. The read is trimmed to its CDR3 DNA, 45 bases read in frame from base 1. The source material was blood. The chain was built from TRBV20-1 and TRBJ2-7, and TRBD1 may be the D gene, going by 6 matching bases. The clonotype originates from a female donor with papillary thyroid cancer or a benign thyroid nodule (not recorded which). Some clones in this sample may be carry-over from other donors' samples. In nucleotide form, the sequence is TGCAGTGCCTCGGCGTTGGACAGAAATTCCTACGAGCAGTACTTC. It translates to CSASALDRNSYEQYF.